This T cell receptor beta chain is from a study of T cell responses to AZD1222 COVID-19 vaccine (dated by TCRdb to the early 2020s). About the investigation overall: A total of around 240 trial participants underwent TCR sequencing, of whom 200 to 220 had received two doses of AZD1222 and around 25 had received two doses of the MenACWY control vaccine. Trial participants were enrolled by age into 18-55, 56-69 and 70-plus year subgroups, with around 140, 26 and 57 TCR-sequenced participants respectively. Here is what the overall study found, with its caveats: Conclusions about previously exposed vaccinees are limited, since just six AZD1222 recipients were seropositive for SARS-CoV-2 at baseline. CD4 TCRs associated with the vaccine covered the entire spike protein, and the dominant responses were in regions 160-218 and 743-854. The 56-69-year group was small, and its depth increase did not reach significance, likely because of low power. Because no day 14 peak-response samples were available, the repertoires could be characterized only after the peak T cell response. After two AZD1222 doses, spike-specific TCR breadth and depth were significantly higher than at day 0 and than in MenACWY recipients. Participants were mostly white British, with more females than males. The authors suggested clonal diversity may have been underestimated. Reportedly, close to half of the unique spike-specific TCRs recognized epitopes lying outside the regions that are mutated in the B.1.351 and B.1.1.7 variants.

The time point label for this specimen denotes: about 28 days (+/-7) after the second vaccine dose. Because spike-specific TCR depth and breadth did not differ between the two schedules, AZD1222 recipients who got a second dose at roughly 4 weeks were pooled with those who got a second dose at roughly 12 weeks. Samples from vaccinated people were obtained from the UK trials COV001 and COV002, which included a single-blind randomized controlled phase 2/3 trial of AZD1222 (ChAdOx1 nCoV-19) in healthy adults. For TCRbeta chain sequencing, PBMC samples from trial participants were taken at day 0 and at day 28 after the second dose. This clone has just a few counts. What this receptor recognizes is not known. Base-call qualities are not available, and no considerably larger clone is one nucleotide away. The CDR3 regions of human TCRbeta chains were analyzed by immunosequencing. Turning to the authors' computational methods: Repertoire TCRs were checked for matches against a reference library of SARS-CoV-2-specific TCRs that had been generated using the MIRA antigen-specificity platform. Breadth was defined as the fraction of unique TCRs that were SARS-CoV-2-associated, and depth was defined as the fraction of total T cells that were SARS-CoV-2-associated. Each spike-specific TCR was assigned to its reactive spike region and to a CD4 or CD8 class using the MIRA data. Log10-transformed breadth and depth values were compared by one-way ANOVA with Sidak's multiple comparisons tests. TCRdb stores this immuneACCESS table with in-frame sequences only. Part of the clones is absent; in the studies checked, under half of the shortfall reflects unresolved V genes, and no reason is known for the rest. The V and J calls and clone size are taken from that table; D and trimming were inferred from the DNA. The sample contains approximately 130,000 clones, roughly 87% of them found a single time. In total, the top ten clones hold under 6% of the sample.

The germline V gene (reference sequence) gives CDR1 as WNHNN and CDR2 as SYGVQD. At the junction V is shortened by 10 bases and J by 4 bases, with 14 bases in between. From cysteine to phenylalanine, the CDR3 is 13 amino acids long. This entry keeps only the CDR3 DNA: 39 bases, framed from base 1. The specimen was peripheral blood, collected 28 days after the second AZD1222 dose. The chain is encoded by TRBV10-1 joined to TRBJ1-5; no D gene is confidently identified. This clonotype originated in an adult who received the AZD1222 COVID-19 vaccine. The bases read TGCGCCACCGCCTTTGATGGAAATCAGCCCCAGCATTTT. Its protein product is CATAFDGNQPQHF.